The 17 T cell receptor beta chains listed next were all sequenced from one sample in a study of blood T cells in healthy people across ages. Combining a sample-barcoded 5' primer with a J-beta primer mix, a second PCR ran for roughly 7 to 11 cycles. TCRdb analysed the 5' RACE reads with MiXCR anew, one entry per CDR3 protein. The data contain around 900,000 distinct CDR3 sequences, around 26% of them singletons. The sequencing input was blood. The source is a woman at least 80 years old in good health.

This clonotype was counted many times. CDR3 coding DNA: TGTGCCTGGAGTCCCCCCTTAGGCTACGAGCAGTACTTC. Amino acid sequence: CAWSPPLGYEQYF. The chain links TRBV30 to TRBJ2-7; unclear D gene. The CDR3 is 13 amino acids. V lost 2 bases, J lost 3 bases, and 11 bases lay in between. The germline V gene encodes CDR1 GTSNPN and CDR2 SVGIG (reference sequence).

With regard to this clonotype: A much larger clone differs from this one at a single base, so this may be a read error. The J gene is TRBJ2-1, the V gene TRBV7-2; 10 nucleotides match TRBD2. The J call may be wrong; the DNA end is better matched by TRBJ2-7. The CDR3 contains 16 residues. The germline CDR1 and CDR2 sequences are SGHTA and FQGNSA. The CDR3 nucleotides are TGTGCCAGCAGCTTAGCTAGAGCGGGGGGGCCAAATGAGCAGTACTTC. Protein product: CASSLARAGGPNEQYF.

The rearrangement links TRBV14 to TRBJ2-1, with 7 bases fitting TRBD1. The V and J ends lost 6 bases and 14 bases, in that order; junction bases with no gene match: 13. The CDR3 consists of 13 residues. Germline CDR1 reads SGHDN; CDR2 reads FVKESK. CDR3 DNA sequence: TGTGCCAGCAGTATAGTAGGGGGCACGAGGGAGTTCTTC. Its protein is CASSIVGGTREFF.

The chain couples TRBV29-1 to TRBJ2-3; D is perhaps TRBD2 (7 bases). The V gene's germline CDR1 is SQVTM and CDR2 ANQGSEA. The CDR3 sequence is 14 residues long. Trimming stripped 8 bases from V and 10 bases from J, with 25 bases between. CDR3 bases: TGCAGCCCTAAGACGGGGGGCGCGACGGATGCGCAGTATTTT. It translates to CSPKTGGATDAQYF.

This clonotype was counted many times. V gene TRBV3-1 combines with J gene TRBJ2-1; the D gene is possibly TRBD2 (6 bases). CDR3 length equals 16 residues. The V and J ends lost 4 bases and 0 bases respectively, with 13 bases between them. The germline V gene encodes CDR1 LGHDT and CDR2 YNNKEL (reference sequence). The CDR3 DNA reads as TGTGCCAGCAGCCGTGGCTCGGGGGTCTCCTACAATGAGCAGTTCTTC. Its translation is CASSRGSGVSYNEQFF.

At least ten counts were recorded for this clonotype. This rearrangement joins TRBV4-3 to TRBJ1-2; 8 nucleotides line up with TRBD1. The CDR3 loop spans 15 amino acids. With 1 base clipped from V and 2 bases from J, the junction kept 3 bases outside the gene matches. CDR1 is LGHNA, CDR2 YSLEER, per germline. The CDR3 DNA reads as TGCGCCAGCAGCCAAGTTCAGGGGGCAAACTATGGCTACACCTTC. Its translation: CASSQVQGANYGYTF.

This clonotype appeared a few times. This chain links TRBV5-6 with TRBJ2-2, with D perhaps matching TRBD1 (5 bases). The CDR3 sequence is 14 residues long. Germline V lookup: CDR1 SGHDT, CDR2 YYEEEE. The V end lost 4 bases, the J end lost 4 bases, and 11 bases lay between the germline ends. CDR3 DNA: TGTGCCAGCAGCCACAGACAGATCACCGGGGAGCTGTTTTTT. It yields the protein CASSHRQITGELFF.

This rearrangement joins TRBV27 to TRBJ2-1; 9 bases match TRBD2. CDR3 length: 14 amino acids. CDR1 is MNHEY and CDR2 is SMNVEV in the germline V gene (reference sequence). J gave up 6 bases and V 6 bases, and 6 bases lay outside the gene matches. CDR3 in amino acids: CASSPIAGVNEQFF. In nucleotides, the CDR3 is TGTGCCAGCAGCCCAATAGCGGGGGTCAATGAGCAGTTCTTC.

Comments on this clonotype: This clone may be a read error of a much larger clone one base away. V and J are TRBV5-1 and TRBJ2-7; 15 bases fit TRBD2. Germline CDR1 is SGHRS and CDR2 is YFSETQ. The CDR3 extends over 18 amino acids. V trimming: 4 bases; J trimming: 7 bases; junction bases outside the gene matches: 15. CDR3 amino acids: CASSLGLAGGSPYNEQYF. For the CDR3, the DNA is TGCGCCAGCAGCCTCGGACTAGCGGGGGGGTCCCCCTACAATGAGCAGTACTTC.

This clonotype showed up many times. The V and J genes are TRBV4-3 and TRBJ1-2, with 7 nucleotides matching TRBD1. CDR1 is LGHNA, CDR2 YSLEER, per germline. Trimming removed 0 bases from V and 8 bases from J; junction bases left unmatched: 3. There are 13 residues in the CDR3. Here the CDR3 DNA reads TGCGCCAGCAGCCAAGAACAGGGGAACGGCTACACCTTC. It specifies CASSQEQGNGYTF.

Note on this clonotype: A much larger clone differs from this one at a single base, so this may be a read error. The chain links TRBV29-1 to TRBJ2-5, with 9 bases lining up with TRBD2. Per germline, CDR1 SQVTM and CDR2 ANQGSEA. CDR3 size: 12 residues. Losses at the gene ends were 6 bases for V and 11 bases for J; bases not matched to a gene: 10. CDR3 DNA sequence: TGCAGCGTCGTATTAGCGGGGGTAGAGCAGTACTTC. This encodes CSVVLAGVEQYF.

This clonotype was seen ten or more times. The chain links TRBV27 to TRBJ2-7, with TRBD2 as a possible D gene (6 bases). The CDR3 sequence is 15 residues long. Germline-derived CDR1 and CDR2 are MNHEY and SMNVEV (reference sequence). V dropped 6 bases and J dropped 2 bases, with 17 bases sitting between them. The CDR3, as DNA: TGTGCCAGCAGCTTAGGGACTGGAAGGACCTACGAGCAGTACTTC. This codes for CASSLGTGRTYEQYF.

This clonotype was counted only a few times. CDR3 sequence (DNA): TGCAGTGCTAGAGCGTGGCAGGGCTCGGATAATTCACCCCTCCACTTT. Its translation: CSARAWQGSDNSPLHF. The rearrangement uses TRBV20-1 and TRBJ1-6, with D possibly being TRBD1 (5 bases). CDR1 and CDR2 from the germline V gene are DFQATT and SNEGSKA (reference sequence). Trimming cost V 1 base and J 5 bases, with 15 bases left between them. The CDR3 covers 16 residues.

About this clonotype: A much more abundant neighbour one base away suggests this may be a read error. The conserved phenylalanine or tryptophan normally closing the CDR3 is absent here, so this likely arose from a read error. The chain has TRBV5-1 and TRBJ2-3; 12 positions agree with TRBD2. CDR1 and CDR2 (germline): SGHRS, YFSETQ. After removal of 0 bases from V and 3 bases from J, the junction contained 8 bases not matched to a gene. There are 18 residues in the CDR3. This CDR3 is CASSLVYLAGGKTDTQYC. The DNA of the CDR3 is TGCGCCAGCAGCTTGGTCTATCTAGCGGGGGGGAAGACAGATACGCAGTATTGT.

This clonotype is a singleton in its sample. The gene calls are TRBV7-2 and TRBJ2-3; 9 bases are a match to TRBD2. Germline CDR1 is SGHTA and CDR2 is FQGNSA. The CDR3 is 15 residues long. With 5 bases clipped from V and 3 bases from J, the junction kept 6 bases outside the gene matches. The DNA of the CDR3 is TGTGCCAGCAGCCCCCAGCGGGGGGTAACAGATACGCAGTATTTT. Translated: CASSPQRGVTDTQYF.

A remark on this clonotype: A single base separates this from a much larger clone, so it may be a read error. The V call is TRBV18, the J call TRBJ2-5, with 7 positions matching TRBD1. With 1 base clipped from V and 11 bases from J, the junction kept 10 bases outside the gene matches. This CDR3 is built from 14 residues. Germline V gene lookup returns CDR1 KGHSH and CDR2 LQKENI. The CDR3 loop reads CASSPLTGVVEQYF. For the CDR3, the DNA is TGTGCCAGCTCACCACTTACAGGGGTTGTTGAGCAGTACTTC. The variable domain in full, with the rest retrieved from reference TRBV18 and TRBJ2-5, is NAGVMQNPRHLVRRRGQEARLRCSPMKGHSHVYWYRQLPEEGLKFMVYLQKENIIDESGMPKERFSAEFPKEGPSILRIQQVVRGDSAAYFCASSPLTGVVEQYFGPGTRLLVL.

This clonotype was found a few times. The V call is TRBV7-2, the J call TRBJ2-4, with a tentative D call TRBD2 (5 bases). From germline, CDR1 is SGHTA and CDR2 FQGNSA. The CDR3 spans 14 residues. Trimming pared 8 bases from V and 8 bases from J, leaving 19 bases between. This CDR3 reads CASASQRVRDIQYF. Here the CDR3 DNA reads TGTGCCAGCGCATCCCAGAGGGTTAGGGACATTCAGTACTTC.